This T cell receptor (beta chain) originates from a study of cytotoxic CD8 clonotypes in ibrutinib-treated CLL. Study summary: The response samples were taken once patients had been treated for a median of 12 months, range 6 to 36. Samples averaged approximately 250,000 productive templates and around 91,000 productive rearrangements.

This clone was counted only a few times. Antigen unknown. Assay used: immunoSEQ multiplex PCR; TCRdb lists only in-frame clones, some missing. The sample includes 150,000 to 200,000 clones, about four fifths of them seen just once. Study-wide points: Collection times varied between progressing and sustained-remission patients. Public clonotypes were uncommon and contracted or stayed stable on treatment.

Here the sequenced sample was PBMCs, taken after 24 months of ibrutinib treatment. This receptor was identified in a human donor with chronic lymphocytic leukemia.

For the CDR3, the DNA is TGTGCCAGCTCACCACGACGGGACAGGGACGTGGAGCTGTTTTTT. Translated: CASSPRRDRDVELFF. The rearrangement uses TRBV18 and TRBJ2-2, with 9 nucleotides matching TRBD1. This CDR3 is built from 15 residues. V shed 1 base, J shed 10 bases, and the junction held 7 bases outside the gene matches. CDR1 is KGHSH, CDR2 LQKENI, per germline.